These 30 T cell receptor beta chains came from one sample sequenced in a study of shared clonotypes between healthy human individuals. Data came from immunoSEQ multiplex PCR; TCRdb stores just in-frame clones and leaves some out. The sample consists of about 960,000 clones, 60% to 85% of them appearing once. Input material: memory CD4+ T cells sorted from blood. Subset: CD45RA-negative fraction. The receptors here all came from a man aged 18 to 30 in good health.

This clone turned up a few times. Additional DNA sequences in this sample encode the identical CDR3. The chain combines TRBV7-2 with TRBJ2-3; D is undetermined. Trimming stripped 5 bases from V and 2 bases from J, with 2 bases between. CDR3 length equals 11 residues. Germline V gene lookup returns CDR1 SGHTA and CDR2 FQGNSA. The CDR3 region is CASSHTDTQYF. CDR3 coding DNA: TGTGCCAGCAGCCACACAGATACGCAGTATTTT.

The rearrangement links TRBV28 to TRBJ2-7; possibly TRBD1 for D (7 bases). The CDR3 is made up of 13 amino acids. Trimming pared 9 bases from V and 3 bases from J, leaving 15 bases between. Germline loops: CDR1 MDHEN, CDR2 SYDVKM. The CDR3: CASNRGLVYEQYF. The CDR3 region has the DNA TGTGCCAGTAACAGGGGACTCGTCTACGAGCAGTACTTC.

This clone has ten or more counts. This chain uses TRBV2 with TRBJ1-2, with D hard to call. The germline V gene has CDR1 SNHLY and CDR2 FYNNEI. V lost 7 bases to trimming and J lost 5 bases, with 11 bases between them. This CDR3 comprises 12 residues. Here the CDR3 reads CASKRVFYGYTF. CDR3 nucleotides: TGTGCCAGCAAAAGGGTTTTTTATGGCTACACCTTC.

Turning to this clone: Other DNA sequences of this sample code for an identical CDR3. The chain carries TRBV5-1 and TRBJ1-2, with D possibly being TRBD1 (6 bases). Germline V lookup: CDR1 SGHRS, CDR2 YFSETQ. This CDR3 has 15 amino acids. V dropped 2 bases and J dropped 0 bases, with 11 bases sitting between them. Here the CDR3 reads CASSLGTSTNYGYTF. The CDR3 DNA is TGCGCCAGCAGCTTAGGGACATCAACTAACTATGGCTACACCTTC.

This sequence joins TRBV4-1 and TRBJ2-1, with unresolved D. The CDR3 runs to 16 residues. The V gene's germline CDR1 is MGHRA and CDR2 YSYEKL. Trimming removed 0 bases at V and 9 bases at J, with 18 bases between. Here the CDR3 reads CASSQDRQRGGGEQFF. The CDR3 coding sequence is TGCGCCAGCAGCCAAGATCGCCAGCGCGGCGGCGGTGAGCAGTTCTTC.

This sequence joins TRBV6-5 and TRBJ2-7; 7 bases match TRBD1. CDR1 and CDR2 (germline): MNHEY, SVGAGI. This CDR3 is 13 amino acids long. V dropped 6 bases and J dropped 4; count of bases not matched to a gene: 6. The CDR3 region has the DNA TGTGCCAGCAGGGAATCGACAGGGTACGAGCAGTACTTC. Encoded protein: CASRESTGYEQYF.

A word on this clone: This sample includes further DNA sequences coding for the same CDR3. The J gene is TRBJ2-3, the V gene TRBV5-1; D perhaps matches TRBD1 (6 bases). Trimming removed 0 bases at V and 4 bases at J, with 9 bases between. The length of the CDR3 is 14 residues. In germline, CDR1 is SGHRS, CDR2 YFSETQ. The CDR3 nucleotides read TGCGCCAGCAGCTTGGGGTCAGGGGCAGATACGCAGTATTTT. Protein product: CASSLGSGADTQYF.

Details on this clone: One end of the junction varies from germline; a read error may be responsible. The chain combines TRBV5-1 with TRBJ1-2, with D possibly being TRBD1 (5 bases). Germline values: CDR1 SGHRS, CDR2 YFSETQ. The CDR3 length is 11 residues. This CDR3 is CASIPGLGYTF. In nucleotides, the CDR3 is TGTGCCAGCATTCCAGGGCTCGGCTACACCTTC. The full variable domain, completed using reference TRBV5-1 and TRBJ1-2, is KAGVTQTPRYLIKTRGQQVTLSCSPISGHRSVSWYQQTPGQGLQFLFEYFSETQRNKGNFPGRFSGRQFSNSRSEMNVSTLELGDSALYLCASIPGLGYTFGSGTRLTVV.

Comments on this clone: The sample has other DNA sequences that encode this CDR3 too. The CDR3 DNA reads TGCAGTGCCAGACAGTACAATGAGCAGTTCTTC. It encodes CSARQYNEQFF. V gene TRBV20-1 combines with J gene TRBJ2-1; weak D call: TRBD1 (5 bases). V shed 6 bases and J shed 4 bases, with 7 bases lying between them. The CDR3 loop spans 11 amino acids. The germline CDR1 and CDR2 sequences are DFQATT and SNEGSKA (reference sequence).

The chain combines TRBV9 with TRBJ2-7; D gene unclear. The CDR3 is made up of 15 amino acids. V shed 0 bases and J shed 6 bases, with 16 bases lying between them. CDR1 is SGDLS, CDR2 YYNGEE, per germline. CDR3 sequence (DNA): TGTGCCAGCAGCGTAGACGGGTGGGCTCCAAGCGAGCAGTACTTC. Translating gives CASSVDGWAPSEQYF.

This CDR3 is CASSESIGSGANVLTF. In DNA, the CDR3 is TGCGCCAGCAGTGAGTCTATAGGGTCTGGGGCCAACGTCCTGACTTTC. This chain connects TRBV10-1 to TRBJ2-6; D is undetermined. V was clipped by 0 bases and J by 1 base, with 7 bases between them. The CDR3 has 16 amino acids. The germline CDR1 and CDR2 sequences are WNHNN and SYGVQD (reference sequence).

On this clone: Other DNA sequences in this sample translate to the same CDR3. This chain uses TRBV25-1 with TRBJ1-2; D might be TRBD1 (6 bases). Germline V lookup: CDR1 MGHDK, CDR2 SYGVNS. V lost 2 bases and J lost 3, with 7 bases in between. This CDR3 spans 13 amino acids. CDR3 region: CASSEDRYYGYTF. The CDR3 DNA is TGTGCCAGCAGTGAAGACAGGTACTATGGCTACACCTTC.

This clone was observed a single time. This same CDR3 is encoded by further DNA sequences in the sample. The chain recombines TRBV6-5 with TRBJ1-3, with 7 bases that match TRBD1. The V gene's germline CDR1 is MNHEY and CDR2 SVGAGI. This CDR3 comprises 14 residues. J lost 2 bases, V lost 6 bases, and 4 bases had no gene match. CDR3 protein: CASSSTGAGNTIYF. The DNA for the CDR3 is TGTGCCAGCAGCTCCACAGGGGCTGGAAACACCATATATTTT.

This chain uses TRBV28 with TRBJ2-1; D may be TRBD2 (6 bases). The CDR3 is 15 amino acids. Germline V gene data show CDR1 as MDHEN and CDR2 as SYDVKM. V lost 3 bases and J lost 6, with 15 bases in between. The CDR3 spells CASSLGGRTFNEQFF. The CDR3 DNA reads TGTGCCAGCAGTTTGGGAGGTCGAACATTCAATGAGCAGTTCTTC.

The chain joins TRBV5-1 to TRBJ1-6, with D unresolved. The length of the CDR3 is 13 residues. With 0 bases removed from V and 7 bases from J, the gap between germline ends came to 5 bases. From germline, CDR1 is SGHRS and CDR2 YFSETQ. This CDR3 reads CASSLGKNSPLHF. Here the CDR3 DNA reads TGCGCCAGCAGCTTGGGAAAAAATTCACCCCTCCACTTT.

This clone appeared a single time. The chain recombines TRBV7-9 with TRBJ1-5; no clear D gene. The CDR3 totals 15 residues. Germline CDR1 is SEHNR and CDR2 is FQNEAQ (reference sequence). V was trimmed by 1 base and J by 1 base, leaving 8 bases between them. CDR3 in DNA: TGTGCCAGCAGCTTAGGGATGGGCAGCAATCAGCCCCAGCATTTT. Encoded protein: CASSLGMGSNQPQHF.

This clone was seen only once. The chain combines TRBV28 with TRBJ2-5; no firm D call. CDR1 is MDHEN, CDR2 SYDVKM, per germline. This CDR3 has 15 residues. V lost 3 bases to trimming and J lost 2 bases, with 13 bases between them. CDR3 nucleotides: TGTGCCAGCAGTTTTTCAGGAACACTTCAAGAGACCCAGTACTTC. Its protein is CASSFSGTLQETQYF.

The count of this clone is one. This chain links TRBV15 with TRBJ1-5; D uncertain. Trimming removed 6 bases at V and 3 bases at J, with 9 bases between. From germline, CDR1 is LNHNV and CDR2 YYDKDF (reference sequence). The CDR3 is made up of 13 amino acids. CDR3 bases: TGTGCCACCAGGGAGGAGCCCAATCAGCCCCAGCATTTT. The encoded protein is CATREEPNQPQHF.

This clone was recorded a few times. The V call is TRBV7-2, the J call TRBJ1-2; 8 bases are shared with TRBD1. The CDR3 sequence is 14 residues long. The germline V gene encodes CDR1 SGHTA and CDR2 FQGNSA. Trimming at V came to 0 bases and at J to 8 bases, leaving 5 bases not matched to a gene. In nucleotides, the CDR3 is TGTGCCAGCAGCTTAGCGGGCAGGGGGCACGGCTACACCTTC. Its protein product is CASSLAGRGHGYTF.

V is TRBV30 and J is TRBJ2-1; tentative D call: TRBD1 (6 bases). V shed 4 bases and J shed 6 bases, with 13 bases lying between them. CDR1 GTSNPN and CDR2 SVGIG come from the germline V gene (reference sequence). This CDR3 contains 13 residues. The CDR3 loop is CAWKIQGGNEQFF. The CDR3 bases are TGTGCCTGGAAGATACAAGGGGGCAATGAGCAGTTCTTC. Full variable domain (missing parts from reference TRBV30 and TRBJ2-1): SQTIHQWPATLVQPVGSPLSLECTVEGTSNPNLYWYRQAAGRGLQLLFYSVGIGQISSEVPQNLSASRPQDRQFILSSKKLLLSDSGFYLCAWKIQGGNEQFFGPGTRLTVL.

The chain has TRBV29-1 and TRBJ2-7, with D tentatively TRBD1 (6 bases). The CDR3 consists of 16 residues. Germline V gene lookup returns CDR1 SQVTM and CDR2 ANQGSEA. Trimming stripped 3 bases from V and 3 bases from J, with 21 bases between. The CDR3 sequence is CSVDSFSSTGYYEQYF. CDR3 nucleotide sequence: TGCAGCGTTGACTCTTTTTCTTCGACAGGATACTACGAGCAGTACTTC.

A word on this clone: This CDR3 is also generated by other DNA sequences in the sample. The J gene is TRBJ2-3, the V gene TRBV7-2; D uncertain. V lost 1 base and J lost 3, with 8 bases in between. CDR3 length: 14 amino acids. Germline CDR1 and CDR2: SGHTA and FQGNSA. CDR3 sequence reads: CASSLGGLTDTQYF. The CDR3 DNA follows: TGTGCCAGCAGCTTAGGGGGTCTAACAGATACGCAGTATTTT.

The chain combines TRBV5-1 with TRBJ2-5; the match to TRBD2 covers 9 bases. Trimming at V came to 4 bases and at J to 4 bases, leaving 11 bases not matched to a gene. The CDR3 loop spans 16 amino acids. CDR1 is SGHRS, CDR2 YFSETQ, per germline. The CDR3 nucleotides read TGCGCCAGCAGCAGCGGGACTAGCCAGGCCACAGAGACCCAGTACTTC. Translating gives CASSSGTSQATETQYF.

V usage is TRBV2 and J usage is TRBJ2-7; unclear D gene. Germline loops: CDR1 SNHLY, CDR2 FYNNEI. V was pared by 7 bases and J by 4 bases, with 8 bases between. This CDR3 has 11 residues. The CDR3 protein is CASNTRYEQYF. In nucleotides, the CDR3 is TGTGCCAGCAATACACGGTACGAGCAGTACTTC.

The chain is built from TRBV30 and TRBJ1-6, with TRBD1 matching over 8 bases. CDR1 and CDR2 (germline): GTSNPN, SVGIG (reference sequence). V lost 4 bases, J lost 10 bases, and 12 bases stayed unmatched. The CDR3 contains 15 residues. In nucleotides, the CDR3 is TGTGCCTGGATCCACCGGGACAGGCTACTCTCACCCCTCCACTTT. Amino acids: CAWIHRDRLLSPLHF.

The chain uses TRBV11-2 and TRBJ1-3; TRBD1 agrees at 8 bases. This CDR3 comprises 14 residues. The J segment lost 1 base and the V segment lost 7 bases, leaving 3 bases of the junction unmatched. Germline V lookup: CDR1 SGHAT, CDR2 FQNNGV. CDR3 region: CASTQGASGNTIYF. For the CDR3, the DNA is TGTGCCAGCACCCAGGGGGCGTCTGGAAACACCATATATTTT.

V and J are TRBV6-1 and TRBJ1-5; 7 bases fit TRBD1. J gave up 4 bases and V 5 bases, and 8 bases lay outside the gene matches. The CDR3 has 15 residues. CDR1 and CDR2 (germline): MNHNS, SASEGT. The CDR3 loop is CASSRAGQVNQPQHF. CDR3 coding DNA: TGTGCCAGCAGTAGGGCTGGACAGGTTAATCAGCCCCAGCATTTT.

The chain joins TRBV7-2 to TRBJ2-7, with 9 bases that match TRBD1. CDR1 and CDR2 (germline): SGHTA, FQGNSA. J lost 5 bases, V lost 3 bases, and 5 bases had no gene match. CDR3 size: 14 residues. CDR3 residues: CASSFYRGRNEQYF. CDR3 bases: TGTGCCAGCAGCTTTTACAGGGGGCGGAACGAGCAGTACTTC. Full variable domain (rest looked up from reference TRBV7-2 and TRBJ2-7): GAGVSQSPSNKVTEKGKDVELRCDPISGHTALYWYRQSLGQGLEFLIYFQGNSAPDKSGLPSDRFSAERTGGSVSTLTIQRTQQEDSAVYLCASSFYRGRNEQYFGPGTRLTVT.

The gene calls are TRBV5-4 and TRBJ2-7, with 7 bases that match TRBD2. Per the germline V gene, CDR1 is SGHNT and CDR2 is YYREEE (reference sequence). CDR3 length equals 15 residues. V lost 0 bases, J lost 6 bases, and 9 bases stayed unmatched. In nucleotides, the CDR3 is TGTGCCAGCAGCTTGGGCGGGAGAGGGGCAAGCGAGCAGTACTTC. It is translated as CASSLGGRGASEQYF.

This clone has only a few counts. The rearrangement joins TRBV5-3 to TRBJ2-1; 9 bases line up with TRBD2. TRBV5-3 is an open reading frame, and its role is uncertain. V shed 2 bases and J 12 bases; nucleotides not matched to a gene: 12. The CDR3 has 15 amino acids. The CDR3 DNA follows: TGTGCCAGAAGCTTTAGGGCGGGAGGGCCTATTCCGCAGTTCTTC. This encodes CARSFRAGGPIPQFF.